This T cell receptor (beta chain) was sequenced for a study of breast tumors, draining lymph nodes, adjacent tissues. Study-wide results and caveats: Luminal-like breast cancer showed significantly greater tumor-nontumor repertoire similarity than basal-like breast cancer did. The data were judged consistent with most tumor T cells coming from lymph node and expanding in tumor. Compared with lymph nodes, tumors were less diverse; compared with nontumor tissue, more.

Trimming shortened V by 5 bases and J by 0 bases, and 11 bases separated the two germline ends. Germline V gene lookup returns CDR1 LNHDA and CDR2 SQIVND (reference sequence). This CDR3 has 15 amino acids. The lymph nodes were axillary draining lymph nodes from breast cancer patients. TCRdb re-derived calls from the multiplex PCR reads in MiXCR, one entry per CDR3 protein. The top ten hold roughly 2.6% of the sample, which has about 140,000 distinct CDR3 sequences, 20% to 25% seen once. This clonotype occurred many times. Its antigen is as yet unknown. This rearrangement joins TRBV19 to TRBJ1-3; unclear D gene. The sample taken for sequencing was axillary lymph node tissue. This clonotype was obtained from a female donor with breast cancer. Some clones in this sample may be carry-over from other donors' samples. CDR3 in amino acids: CASSGSWGSGNTIYF. The DNA of the CDR3 is TGTGCCAGTAGTGGGTCGTGGGGCTCTGGAAACACCATATATTTT.